Detailed here is one TCR beta chain. Antigen specificity is unknown. Germline V gives CDR1 MNHEY, CDR2 SVGAGI. The CDR3 extends over 14 amino acids. The ends were cut back, 2 bases at V and 4 bases at J, with 11 bases in the middle. The PCR was carried out with 60 Vbeta primers and 13 Jbeta primers. TCRdb keeps only in-frame clones here, not all; method: immunoSEQ multiplex PCR. The sample has about 87,000 clones, 74% seen once. This specimen belongs to a study of cytomegalovirus exposure and HLA in healthy donors. Findings of the study overall: A further, later analysis showed that HLA-associated TCR beta chains (compared with equally common others) were more clonally expanded. Diagnosis of cytomegalovirus status made by the classifier reportedly showed high specificity and sensitivity. The authors later found most CMV-associated TCR beta chains appeared HLA-restricted.

This TCR was recovered from a man under 40 in good health and CMV-seropositive. The V call is TRBV6-5, the J call TRBJ2-5; a possible D gene is TRBD1 (6 bases). Material for sequencing was PBMCs. In DNA form, the CDR3 reads TGTGCCAGCAGTTACAGAGACAGGATAGAGACCCAGTACTTC. It translates to CASSYRDRIETQYF.